This T cell receptor beta chain stems from a study of T cell responses to AZD1222 COVID-19 vaccine. Concerning this clone: Its target is unknown.

V dropped 2 bases and J dropped 8 bases, with 25 bases sitting between them. The CDR3 has 18 residues. Germline CDR1 and CDR2: SEHNR and FQNEAQ (reference sequence). Some clones are missing from TCRdb's copy, which holds only in-frame ones; the method was immunoSEQ multiplex PCR. The repertoire consists of around 120,000 clones, with roughly 91% occurring once and the leading ten covering 5%. Broader study findings: As reported, nearly half of all spike-specific TCRs target variant regions that are unmutated. Among the donors, most were white British and more were female, and clonal diversity was possibly underestimated. Just a handful of AZD1222 recipients tested seropositive at baseline.

This chain uses TRBV7-9 with TRBJ2-1; D possibly matches TRBD1 or TRBD2 (5 bases each). Sequenced material: peripheral blood, taken 28 days after the second AZD1222 dose. This receptor was obtained from an adult who received the AZD1222 COVID-19 vaccine. CDR3 DNA sequence: TGTGCCAGCAGCTTAAGGGTATCGGGCTGGACCGGGACGGATGAGCAGTTCTTC. Its translation is CASSLRVSGWTGTDEQFF.